A selection of T cell receptor beta chains follows, all from one sample in a study of shared clonotypes between healthy human individuals. Repertoires were generated with immunoSEQ multiplex PCR, while TCRdb's copy carries only in-frame clones and drops some. The sample holds about 2.3 million clones, about 90% seen once. The sample taken for sequencing was naive CD4+ T cells from PBMCs. The receptors come from a man aged 18 to 35 in good health. Some clones in this sample may be carry-over from other donors' samples. The CDR3 runs from the conserved cysteine through the conserved F or W. D genes are given only for firm matches. The listing skips clone size in some rows; elsewhere it reads once, few, many or a size class.

NA	TRBD1	TRBV29-1	TRBJ1-2	CSVETGNYGYTF	TGCAGCGTTGAGACAGGGAACTATGGCTACACCTTC
NA	TRBD1	TRBV28	TRBJ1-6	CASRLVGTGLHF	TGTGCCAGCAGGCTCGTTGGGACAGGGCTCCACTTT
NA	TRBD1	TRBV4-1	TRBJ2-7	CASSQETGSISYEQYF	TGCGCCAGCAGCCAAGAGACAGGGTCGATCTCCTACGAGCAGTACTTC
NA	TRBD2	TRBV30	TRBJ2-1	CAWRGGTSQSSPNEQFF	TGTGCCTGGAGAGGTGGGACTAGCCAATCCTCCCCCAATGAGCAGTTCTTC
NA	TRBD1	TRBV6-5	TRBJ2-7	CASRRQGLYEQYF	TGTGCCAGCAGAAGACAGGGCCTCTACGAGCAGTACTTC
NA	TRBD2	TRBV28	TRBJ2-1	CASSPLAGFRNEQFF	TGTGCCAGCAGCCCACTAGCGGGGTTCCGCAATGAGCAGTTCTTC
NA	NA	TRBV7-8	TRBJ2-7	CASSFGLAPTYEQYF	TGTGCCAGCAGCTTTGGGCTAGCGCCAACCTACGAGCAGTACTTC
NA	TRBD1	TRBV28	TRBJ1-3	CASSRTGAGGNTIYF	TGTGCCAGCAGTCGGACAGGGGCCGGTGGAAACACCATATATTTT
NA	NA	TRBV4-2	TRBJ2-7	CASSQEAVSYEQYF	TGTGCCAGCAGCCAAGAGGCAGTTTCCTACGAGCAGTACTTC
few	NA	TRBV28	TRBJ1-5	CASSSGNQPQHF	TGTGCCAGCAGTTCGGGGAATCAGCCCCAGCATTTT
NA	NA	TRBV28	TRBJ1-5	CASSLLDSPKQPQHF	TGTGCCAGCAGTTTGTTGGACAGCCCGAAACAGCCCCAGCATTTT
once	NA	TRBV6-5	TRBJ2-6	CASTYKFSGANVLTF	TGTGCCAGCACTTATAAATTCTCTGGGGCCAACGTCCTGACTTTC
NA	NA	TRBV5-1	TRBJ2-2	CASSLRLASVTGELFF	TGCGCCAGCAGCTTGAGGCTAGCGAGTGTCACCGGGGAGCTGTTTTTT
NA	TRBD1	TRBV6-5	TRBJ1-2	CASRGQGENYGYTF	TGTGCCAGCAGAGGACAGGGGGAGAACTATGGCTACACCTTC
NA	NA	TRBV29-1	TRBJ2-1	CSVGRFPEQFF	TGCAGCGTGGGCAGGTTCCCTGAGCAGTTCTTC
NA	TRBD2	TRBV4-2	TRBJ2-1	CASSPWGGSKFNEQFF	TGTGCCAGCAGCCCATGGGGCGGGAGTAAATTCAATGAGCAGTTCTTC
NA	NA	TRBV7-9	TRBJ2-7	CASSPPQPTYEQYF	TGTGCCAGCAGCCCCCCCCAGCCCACCTACGAGCAGTACTTC
NA	NA	TRBV4-3	TRBJ1-3	CASSQLDAGGNTIYF	TGCGCCAGCAGCCAGTTGGATGCCGGTGGAAACACCATATATTTT
NA	NA	TRBV19	TRBJ2-5	CASSIEAWEETQYF	TGTGCCAGTAGTATAGAGGCCTGGGAAGAGACCCAGTACTTC
NA	NA	TRBV6-1	TRBJ2-3	CASSYLNTQYF	TGTGCCAGCAGTTACCTGAATACGCAGTATTTT
NA	NA	TRBV5-1	TRBJ2-1	CASSWAGVLLNEQFF	TGCGCCAGCAGCTGGGCCGGTGTACTACTCAATGAGCAGTTCTTC
NA	NA	TRBV5-1	TRBJ2-5	CASSFSPQETQYF	TGCGCCAGCAGCTTCTCACCTCAAGAGACCCAGTACTTC
NA	TRBD1	TRBV7-7	TRBJ2-1	CASSPQQQGAPYNEQFF	TGTGCCAGCAGCCCGCAACAACAGGGGGCCCCCTACAATGAGCAGTTCTTC
NA	NA	TRBV18	TRBJ2-2	CASSPFAGPTGELFF	TGTGCCAGCTCACCATTCGCGGGGCCCACCGGGGAGCTGTTTTTT
NA	TRBD1	TRBV11-3	TRBJ2-3	CASSLGQGAGDTQYF	TGTGCCAGCAGCTTGGGACAGGGGGCAGGAGATACGCAGTATTTT
NA	NA	TRBV6-1	TRBJ1-2	CASSERLREHYGYTF	TGTGCCAGCAGTGAAAGGCTCAGGGAGCACTATGGCTACACCTTC
NA	NA	TRBV2	TRBJ1-2	CASSETTGPYYF	TGTGCCAGCAGTGAAACCACAGGGCCGTACTACTTC
NA	TRBD1	TRBV5-1	TRBJ1-1	CASSGQGGNTEAFF	TGCGCCAGCTCGGGACAGGGAGGGAACACTGAAGCTTTCTTT
NA	TRBD1	TRBV19	TRBJ1-5	CASTNQGAGNQPQHF	TGTGCCAGTACCAATCAGGGGGCCGGCAATCAGCCCCAGCATTTT
NA	NA	TRBV2	TRBJ1-4	CASSAEDNEKLFF	TGTGCCAGCAGTGCCGAGGATAATGAAAAACTGTTTTTT
NA	NA	TRBV11-2	TRBJ2-3	CASSLLLKNRVLSDTQYF	TGTGCCAGCAGCCTACTACTCAAAAACAGGGTTTTGTCGGATACGCAGTATTTT
NA	TRBD2	TRBV4-1	TRBJ2-1	CASSPSTSVSYNEQFF	TGCGCCAGCAGCCCTTCAACTAGCGTCTCCTACAATGAGCAGTTCTTC
NA	TRBD1	TRBV18	TRBJ2-5	CASSPATGQETQYF	TGTGCCAGCTCACCAGCGACAGGGCAAGAGACCCAGTACTTC
NA	NA	TRBV9	TRBJ2-2	CASTPRGGISTGELFF	TGTGCCAGCACCCCACGGGGCGGGATTAGCACCGGGGAGCTGTTTTTT
NA	NA	TRBV10-2	TRBJ2-3	CASLEARTDTQYF	TGCGCCAGTCTTGAGGCCCGCACAGATACGCAGTATTTT
NA	NA	TRBV11-1	TRBJ2-3	CASSLGVQATDTQYF	TGTGCCAGCAGCTTAGGAGTTCAGGCCACAGATACGCAGTATTTT
NA	NA	TRBV6-6	TRBJ2-6	CASSYGLAGANVLTF	TGTGCCAGCAGTTACGGTCTAGCTGGGGCCAACGTCCTGACTTTC
NA	NA	TRBV7-3	TRBJ2-5	CASSFDSQETQYF	TGTGCCAGCAGCTTCGACAGCCAAGAGACCCAGTACTTC
NA	NA	TRBV2	TRBJ2-2	CASSGVVAGGELFF	TGTGCCAGCAGTGGCGTCGTGGCGGGCGGGGAGCTGTTTTTT
NA	TRBD2	TRBV30	TRBJ2-1	CAWSTGGAREQFF	TGTGCCTGGAGTACGGGGGGAGCGCGGGAGCAGTTCTTC
NA	TRBD1	TRBV6-1	TRBJ1-3	CASSDRGLGNTIYF	TGTGCCAGCAGTGACAGGGGGCTAGGAAACACCATATATTTT
NA	NA	TRBV10-3	TRBJ2-3	CAISENGKTTQYF	TGTGCCATCAGTGAGAACGGAAAAACTACGCAGTATTTT
NA	NA	TRBV30	TRBJ2-1	CACNLAESYNEQFF	TGTGCCTGCAACTTAGCGGAGTCCTACAATGAGCAGTTCTTC
NA	NA	TRBV7-2	TRBJ2-3	CASSFRGTDTQYF	TGTGCCAGCAGCTTTAGGGGCACAGATACGCAGTATTTT
NA	NA	TRBV6-5	TRBJ2-7	CASSYRGGEQYF	TGTGCCAGCAGTTACCGGGGTGGCGAGCAGTACTTC
NA	NA	TRBV7-9	TRBJ1-1	CASSLAEMWVWTEAFF	TGTGCCAGCAGCTTAGCGGAAATGTGGGTTTGGACTGAAGCTTTCTTT
NA	NA	TRBV7-9	TRBJ1-3	CASSLNINTIYF	TGTGCCAGCAGCTTAAATATAAACACCATATATTTT
once	NA	TRBV29-1	TRBJ1-2	CSALENYGYTF	TGCAGCGCCCTGGAGAACTATGGCTACACCTTC
NA	NA	TRBV11-2	TRBJ2-5	CASSHGGIRETQYF	TGTGCCAGCAGCCATGGGGGAATCCGAGAGACCCAGTACTTC
NA	NA	TRBV7-2	TRBJ1-3	CASSLFPGNSGNTIYF	TGTGCCAGCAGCTTATTTCCAGGGAACTCTGGAAACACCATATATTTT
NA	NA	TRBV6-4	TRBJ1-4	CASRDVYGTNEKLFF	TGTGCCAGCAGGGACGTTTACGGGACTAATGAAAAACTGTTTTTT
NA	TRBD1	TRBV12-5	TRBJ2-5	CASGPPGQAETQYF	TGTGCTAGTGGTCCCCCGGGACAGGCAGAGACCCAGTACTTC
NA	TRBD2	TRBV4-2	TRBJ2-3	CASSQELAGGPNIYTDTQYF	TGTGCCAGCAGCCAAGAACTAGCGGGAGGGCCCAATATATACACAGATACGCAGTATTTT
NA	NA	TRBV27	TRBJ1-5	CASSLQGRGNQPQHF	TGTGCCAGCAGTTTACAGGGTAGAGGCAATCAGCCCCAGCATTTT
NA	NA	TRBV5-1	TRBJ2-1	CASSLLAASYNEQFF	TGCGCCAGCAGCCTCCTAGCTGCCTCCTACAATGAGCAGTTCTTC
NA	TRBD1	TRBV5-1	TRBJ1-1	CASSPDRGTEAFF	TGCGCCAGCAGCCCGGACAGGGGAACTGAAGCTTTCTTT
NA	NA	TRBV28	TRBJ1-1	CASSFGIFAEAFF	TGTGCCAGCAGTTTTGGGATATTCGCTGAAGCTTTCTTT
NA	NA	TRBV11-3	TRBJ1-3	CASSFKQQSSGNTIYF	TGTGCCAGCAGCTTCAAACAACAAAGCTCTGGAAACACCATATATTTT
NA	NA	TRBV30	TRBJ1-2	CAWSSGRYGYTF	TGTGCCTGGAGTTCGGGGAGATATGGCTACACCTTC
NA	NA	TRBV28	TRBJ1-5	CASSYRLTGGNQPQHF	TGTGCCAGCAGTTACCGACTCACTGGGGGCAATCAGCCCCAGCATTTT